The following is a T cell receptor beta chain sequence with its context. The sample originates from a study of blood T cell repertoires in COVID-19. From germline, CDR1 is MNHNY and CDR2 SVGAGI (reference sequence). Deletions cut 11 bases from V and 0 bases from J, with 21 bases between. The CDR3 is 16 residues long. Per the study methods: Using reference gene primer amplification, nucleated cell counts were estimated. Profiled with immunoSEQ multiplex PCR; TCRdb holds only in-frame clones, not every one. V, J and clone size derive from that table, while D and trimming were established from the DNA sequence. The sample carries around 290,000 clones, more than 70% recorded once.

Sequencing was done on a sample of peripheral blood. The chain recombines TRBV6-6 with TRBJ2-3, with TRBD1 as a possible D gene (5 bases). The TCR sequence derives from a woman in her forties or fifties who had recovered from COVID-19. This CDR3 reads CACHPGPHSSTDTQYF. The CDR3 nucleotides are TGTGCCTGCCACCCAGGGCCCCACTCTAGCACAGATACGCAGTATTTT.